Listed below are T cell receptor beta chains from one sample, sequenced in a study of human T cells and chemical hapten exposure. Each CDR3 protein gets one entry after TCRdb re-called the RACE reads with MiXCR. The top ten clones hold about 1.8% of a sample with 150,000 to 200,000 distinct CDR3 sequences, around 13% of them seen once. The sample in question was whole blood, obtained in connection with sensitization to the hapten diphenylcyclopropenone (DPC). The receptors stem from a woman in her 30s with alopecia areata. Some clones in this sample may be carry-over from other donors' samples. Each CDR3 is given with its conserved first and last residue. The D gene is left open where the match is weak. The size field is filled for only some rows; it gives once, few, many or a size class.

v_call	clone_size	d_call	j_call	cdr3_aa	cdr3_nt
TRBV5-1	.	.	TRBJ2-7	CASSLGQEYNEQYF	TGCGCCAGCAGCTTGGGGCAGGAATACAATGAGCAGTACTTC
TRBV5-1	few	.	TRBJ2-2	CASSPSGANTGELFF	TGCGCCAGCAGCCCCTCGGGGGCGAACACCGGGGAGCTGTTTTTT
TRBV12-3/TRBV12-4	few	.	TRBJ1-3	CASSLIPGSRAGNTIYF	TGTGCCAGCAGTTTAATCCCTGGATCAAGAGCAGGAAACACCATATATTTT
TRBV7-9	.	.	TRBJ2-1	CASSTPLASINEQFF	TGTGCCAGCAGCACCCCTCTTGCGAGTATCAATGAGCAGTTCTTC
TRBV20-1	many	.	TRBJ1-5	CSARRGYSNQPQHF	TGCAGTGCTCGACGGGGGTATAGCAATCAGCCCCAGCATTTT
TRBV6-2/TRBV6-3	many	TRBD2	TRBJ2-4	CASSYSPLPFAGAGAKNIQYF	TGTGCCAGCAGTTACTCGCCTTTGCCTTTTGCGGGAGCGGGAGCCAAAAACATTCAGTACTTC
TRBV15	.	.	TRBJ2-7	CATSYASQLDF	TGTGCCACCAGCTATGCGAGCCAATTGGACTTC
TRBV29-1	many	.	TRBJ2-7	CSVGYSYEQYF	TGCAGCGTTGGTTACTCCTACGAGCAGTACTTC
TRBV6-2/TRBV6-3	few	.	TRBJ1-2	CASSELPGTSDYGYTF	TGTGCCAGCAGCGAACTCCCAGGGACAAGCGACTATGGCTACACCTTC
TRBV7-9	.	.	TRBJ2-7	CASSLALGELYEQYF	TGTGCCAGCAGCTTAGCGTTGGGAGAACTCTACGAGCAGTACTTC
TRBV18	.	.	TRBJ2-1	CASSPPGGRASKQFF	TGTGCCAGCTCACCACCTGGGGGAAGGGCTAGCAAGCAGTTCTTC
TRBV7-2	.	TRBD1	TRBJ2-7	CASSSTGGAKEQYF	TGTGCCAGCAGCTCTACAGGGGGCGCGAAGGAGCAGTACTTC
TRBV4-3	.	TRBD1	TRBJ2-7	CASSQDWDRVYEQYF	TGCGCCAGCAGCCAAGATTGGGACAGGGTGTACGAGCAGTACTTC
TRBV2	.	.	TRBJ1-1	CASNARGLNTEAFF	TGTGCCAGCAATGCCCGGGGATTGAACACTGAAGCTTTCTTT
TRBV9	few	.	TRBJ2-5	CASSSRSGNRETQYF	TGTGCCAGCAGCTCACGATCGGGGAACAGAGAGACCCAGTACTTC
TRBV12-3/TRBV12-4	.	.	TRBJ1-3	CASSFRAATHSGNTIYF	TGTGCCAGCAGTTTCAGGGCGGCGACCCACTCTGGAAACACCATATATTTT
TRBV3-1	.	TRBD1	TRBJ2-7	CASSPETGPYEQYF	TGTGCCAGCAGCCCCGAGACAGGGCCCTACGAGCAGTACTTC
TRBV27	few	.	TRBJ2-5	CASSSGRFEGTQYF	TGTGCCAGCAGTTCCGGACGGTTCGAAGGGACCCAGTACTTC
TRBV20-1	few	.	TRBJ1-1	CSARVNTEAFF	TGCAGTGCTAGGGTGAACACTGAAGCTTTCTTT
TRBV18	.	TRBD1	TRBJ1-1	CASSQGQGGSNTEAFF	TGTGCCAGCTCGCAAGGACAGGGAGGCTCAAACACTGAAGCTTTCTTT
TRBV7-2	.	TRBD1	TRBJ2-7	CASSKGQTYEQYF	TGTGCCAGCTCGAAGGGACAGACCTACGAGCAGTACTTC
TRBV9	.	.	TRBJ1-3	CASTPSLSGNTIYF	TGTGCCAGCACACCCTCGCTCTCTGGAAACACCATATATTTT
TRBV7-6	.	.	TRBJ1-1	CASSLWPQGRGTEAFF	TGTGCCAGCAGCTTATGGCCACAAGGAAGGGGCACTGAAGCTTTCTTT
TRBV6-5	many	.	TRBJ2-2	CASSYRKFGRGTGELFF	TGTGCCAGCAGTTACCGGAAGTTTGGCAGGGGCACCGGGGAGCTGTTTTTT
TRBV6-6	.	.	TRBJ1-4	CASSYMGVNEKLFF	TGTGCCAGCAGTTACATGGGGGTTAATGAAAAACTGTTTTTT
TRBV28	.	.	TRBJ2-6	CASSPTPGMHLSGANVLTF	TGTGCCAGCAGTCCTACCCCCGGGATGCACCTCTCTGGGGCCAACGTCCTGACTTTC
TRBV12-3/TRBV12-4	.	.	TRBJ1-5	CASSPDFEFGNQPQHF	TGTGCCAGCAGTCCCGATTTTGAATTTGGCAATCAGCCCCAGCATTTT